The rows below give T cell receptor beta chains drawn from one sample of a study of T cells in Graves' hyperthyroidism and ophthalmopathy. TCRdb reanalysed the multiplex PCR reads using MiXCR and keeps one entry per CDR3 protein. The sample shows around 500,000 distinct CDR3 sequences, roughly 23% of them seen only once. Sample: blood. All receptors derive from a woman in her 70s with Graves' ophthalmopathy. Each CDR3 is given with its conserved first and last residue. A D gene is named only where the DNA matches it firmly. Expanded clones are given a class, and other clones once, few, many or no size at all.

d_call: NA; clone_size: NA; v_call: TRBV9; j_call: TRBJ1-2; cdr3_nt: TGTGCCAGCAGCGTAAGGGCCGAAGGGGGTGGCTACACCTTC; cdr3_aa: CASSVRAEGGGYTF
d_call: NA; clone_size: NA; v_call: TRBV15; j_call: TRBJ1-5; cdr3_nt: TGTGCCACCAGCAGAGTGTACGGGTTCGGCAATCAGCCCCAGCATTTT; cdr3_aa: CATSRVYGFGNQPQHF
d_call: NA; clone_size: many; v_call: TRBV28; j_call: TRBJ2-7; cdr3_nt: TGTGCCAGCAGTTCCTATCGGACCACCTACGAGCAGTACTTC; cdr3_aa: CASSSYRTTYEQYF
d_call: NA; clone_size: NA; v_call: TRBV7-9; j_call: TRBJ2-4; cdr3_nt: TGTGCCAGCAGCTTAGTTACAGGGCCCAAAAACATTCAGTACTTC; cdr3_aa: CASSLVTGPKNIQYF
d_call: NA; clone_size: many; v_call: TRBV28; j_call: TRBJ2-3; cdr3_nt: TGTGCCAGCCAATTAGGGGGGCGCACAGATACGCAGTATTTT; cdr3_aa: CASQLGGRTDTQYF
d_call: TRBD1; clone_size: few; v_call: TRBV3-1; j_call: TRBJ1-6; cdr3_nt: TGTGCCAGCAGCCACCGACTGACAGGGGGCTATAATTCACCCCTCCACTTT; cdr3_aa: CASSHRLTGGYNSPLHF
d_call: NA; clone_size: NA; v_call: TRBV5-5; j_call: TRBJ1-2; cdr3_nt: TGTGCCAGCGGCCCAACCCTGACAGGATACACCTTC; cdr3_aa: CASGPTLTGYTF
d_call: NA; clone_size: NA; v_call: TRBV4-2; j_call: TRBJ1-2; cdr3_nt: TGTGCCAGCAGCCAAGTGGGAACAGCCCTCAATGGCTACACCTTC; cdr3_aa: CASSQVGTALNGYTF
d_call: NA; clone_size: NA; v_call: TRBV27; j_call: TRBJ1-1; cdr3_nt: TGTGCCGGCAGTTTATTAAGGAACACTGAAGCTTTCTTT; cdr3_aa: CAGSLLRNTEAFF
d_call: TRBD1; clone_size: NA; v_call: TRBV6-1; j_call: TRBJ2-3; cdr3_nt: TGTGCCAGCAGAGAACAACCTTCAGGGGGTGGCACAGATACGCAGTATTTT; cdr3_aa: CASREQPSGGGTDTQYF
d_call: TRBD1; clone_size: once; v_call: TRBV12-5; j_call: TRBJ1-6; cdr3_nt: TGTGCTAGTGGCCCCGGGACAGGAGCAAATTCACCCCTCCACTTT; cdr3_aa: CASGPGTGANSPLHF
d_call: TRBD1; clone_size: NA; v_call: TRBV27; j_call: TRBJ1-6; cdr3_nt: TGTGCCAGCGCTGAAACAGGGGGTAGTAATTCACCCCTCCACTTT; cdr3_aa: CASAETGGSNSPLHF
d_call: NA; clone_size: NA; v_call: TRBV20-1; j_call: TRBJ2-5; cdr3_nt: TGCAGTGCTAGATTAGCTAACCAAGAGACCCAGTACTTC; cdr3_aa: CSARLANQETQYF
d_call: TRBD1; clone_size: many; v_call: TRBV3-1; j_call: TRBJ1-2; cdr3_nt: TGTGCCAGCAGCCAAGGACAGGGGGCCAACTATGGCTACACCTTC; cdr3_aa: CASSQGQGANYGYTF
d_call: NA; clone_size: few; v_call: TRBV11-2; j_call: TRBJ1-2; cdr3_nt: TGTGCCAGCAGCTTATCTGCAGGGCAAGGCTACACCTTC; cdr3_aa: CASSLSAGQGYTF
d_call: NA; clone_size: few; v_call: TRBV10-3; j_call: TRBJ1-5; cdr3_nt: TGTGCCATCAGTGAGTCTAAAAGGGGGGGTTACGGCAATCAGCCCCAGCATTTT; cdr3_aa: CAISESKRGGYGNQPQHF
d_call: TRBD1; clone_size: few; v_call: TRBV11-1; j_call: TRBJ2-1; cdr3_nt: TGTGCCAGCAGCGGTCGGGGACAGCTTTCCTACAATGAGCAGTTCTTC; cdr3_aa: CASSGRGQLSYNEQFF
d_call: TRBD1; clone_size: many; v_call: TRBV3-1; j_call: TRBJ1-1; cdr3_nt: TGTGCCAGCAGAACGACAGGGATGAACACTGAAGCTTTCTTT; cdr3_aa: CASRTTGMNTEAFF
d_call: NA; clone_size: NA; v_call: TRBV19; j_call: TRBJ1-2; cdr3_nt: TGTGCCAGTAGTCCCTATTCAACCCCCACCTATGGCTACACCTTC; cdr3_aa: CASSPYSTPTYGYTF
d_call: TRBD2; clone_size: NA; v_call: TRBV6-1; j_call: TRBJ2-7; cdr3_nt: TGTGCCAGCAGTGAAGGGCTAGCGGCCTACTACGAGCAGTACTTC; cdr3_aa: CASSEGLAAYYEQYF
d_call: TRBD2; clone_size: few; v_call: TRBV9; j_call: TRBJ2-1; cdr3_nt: TGTGCCAGCAGCTCTCGGACTAGCGGGAGCCATGAGCAGTTCTTC; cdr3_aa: CASSSRTSGSHEQFF
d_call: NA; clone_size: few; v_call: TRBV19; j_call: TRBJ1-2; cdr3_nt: TGTGCCAGTAGTATTGTCGGAGCTAACTATGGCTACACCTTC; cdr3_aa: CASSIVGANYGYTF
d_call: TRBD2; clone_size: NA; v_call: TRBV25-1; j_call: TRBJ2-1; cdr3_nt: TGTGCCAGCAGTGCCCTGGGACTAGCGGGAGTTCGCGATGAGCAGTTCTTC; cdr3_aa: CASSALGLAGVRDEQFF
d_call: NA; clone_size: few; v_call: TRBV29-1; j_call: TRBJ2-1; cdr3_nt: TGCAGCCTCGTATACAGCTCCTACAATGAGCAGTTCTTC; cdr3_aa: CSLVYSSYNEQFF
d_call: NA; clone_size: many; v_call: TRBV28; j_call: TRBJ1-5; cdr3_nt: TGTGCCAGCACGTTAGGGAACAATCAGCCCCAGCATTTT; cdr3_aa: CASTLGNNQPQHF
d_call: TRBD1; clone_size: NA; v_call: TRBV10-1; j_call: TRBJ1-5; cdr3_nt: TGCGCCAGCCGGTCAGGGGGACAGGTTAGCAATCAGCCCCAGCATTTT; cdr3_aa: CASRSGGQVSNQPQHF
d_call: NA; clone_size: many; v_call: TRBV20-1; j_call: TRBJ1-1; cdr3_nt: TGCAGTGCTCCTAACAGGGACACTGAAGCTTTCTTT; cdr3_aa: CSAPNRDTEAFF
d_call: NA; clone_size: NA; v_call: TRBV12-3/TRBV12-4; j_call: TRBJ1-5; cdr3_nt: TGTGCCAGCAGTGAAGGTTGCAGGGGTAGGTATCGCGGCAATCAGCCCCAGCATTTT; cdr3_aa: CASSEGCRGRYRGNQPQHF
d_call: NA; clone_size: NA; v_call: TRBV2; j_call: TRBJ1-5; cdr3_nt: TGTGCCAGCAGTGGAGGGTTAGCAGGAACCAATCAGCCCCAGCATTTT; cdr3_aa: CASSGGLAGTNQPQHF
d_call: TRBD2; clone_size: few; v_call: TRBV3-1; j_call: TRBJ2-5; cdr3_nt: TGTGCCAGCAGCCAGACTAGCGGGAGGCGGGGAGAGACCCAGTACTTC; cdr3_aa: CASSQTSGRRGETQYF
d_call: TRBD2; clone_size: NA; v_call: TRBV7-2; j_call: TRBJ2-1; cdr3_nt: TGTGCCAGCAGCTTAGATAGGGCGGGAGTTAGGTTCTTC; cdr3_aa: CASSLDRAGVRFF
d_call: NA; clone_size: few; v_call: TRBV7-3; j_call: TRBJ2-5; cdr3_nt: TGTGCCAGCAGCCCCACCCCGGGGGTCGGGACCCAGTACTTC; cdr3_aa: CASSPTPGVGTQYF
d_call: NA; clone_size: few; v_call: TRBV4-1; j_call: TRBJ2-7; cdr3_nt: TGCGCCAGCAGCCTAGGCCCCCGCCGGGGGAACGAGCAGTACTTC; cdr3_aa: CASSLGPRRGNEQYF
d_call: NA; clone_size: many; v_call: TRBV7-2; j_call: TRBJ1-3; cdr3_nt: TGTGCCAGCAGCTTAGACCACAGGCCCCTTAGGAACACCATATATTTT; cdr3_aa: CASSLDHRPLRNTIYF
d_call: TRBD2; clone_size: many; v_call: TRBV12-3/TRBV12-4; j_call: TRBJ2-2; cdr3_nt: TGTGCCAGCTGCCGGGGGGGGCCCGGGGAGCTGTTTTTT; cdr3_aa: CASCRGGPGELFF
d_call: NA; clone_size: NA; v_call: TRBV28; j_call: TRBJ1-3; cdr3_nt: TGTGCCAGCAGTTTAACAACGTCTGGAAACACCATATATTTT; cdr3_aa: CASSLTTSGNTIYF
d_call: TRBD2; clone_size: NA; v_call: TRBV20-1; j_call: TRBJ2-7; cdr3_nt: TGCAGTGCTAGACCCAGCGGGAGGTCCTACGAGCAGTACTTC; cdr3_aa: CSARPSGRSYEQYF
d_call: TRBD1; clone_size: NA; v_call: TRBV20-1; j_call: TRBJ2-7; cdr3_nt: TGCAGTGCTAGGAGAGGGGGGACAGGGAACGAGCAGTACTTC; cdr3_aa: CSARRGGTGNEQYF
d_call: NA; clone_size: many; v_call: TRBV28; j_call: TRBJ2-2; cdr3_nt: TGTGCCAGCAGTGGTATATACACCGGGGAGCTGTTTTTT; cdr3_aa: CASSGIYTGELFF
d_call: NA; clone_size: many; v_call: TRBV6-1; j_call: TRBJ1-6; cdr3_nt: TGTGCCAGCCGGGGTAGCTCCTATAATTCACCCCTCCACTTT; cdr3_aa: CASRGSSYNSPLHF
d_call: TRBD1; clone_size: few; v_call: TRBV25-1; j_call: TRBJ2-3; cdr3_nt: TGTGCCAGCAGTGATATCCGGGACAGAGTTGGTCGGGATACGCAGTATTTT; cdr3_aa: CASSDIRDRVGRDTQYF
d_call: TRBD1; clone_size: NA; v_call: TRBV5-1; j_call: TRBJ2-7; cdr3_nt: TGCGCCAGCAGCTTGGCAACCGGGACAGGGGTCTACGAGCAGTACTTC; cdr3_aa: CASSLATGTGVYEQYF
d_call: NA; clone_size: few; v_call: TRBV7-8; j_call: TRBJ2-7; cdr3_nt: TGTGCCAGCAGCTTCGGGAGCACGGGAACCTACGAGCAGTACTTC; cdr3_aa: CASSFGSTGTYEQYF
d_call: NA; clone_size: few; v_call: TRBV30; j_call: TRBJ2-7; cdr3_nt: TGTGCCTGGAGTGTTAATCAGGGTGGCGAGCAGTACTTC; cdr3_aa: CAWSVNQGGEQYF
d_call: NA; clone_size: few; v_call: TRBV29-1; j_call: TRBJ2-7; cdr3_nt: TGCAGCGCCCTGAGGCCCCCATACGAGCAGTACTTC; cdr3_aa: CSALRPPYEQYF